Reported below is one T cell receptor (beta chain). The table came from immunoSEQ multiplex PCR; TCRdb's copy has only in-frame clones and leaves some out. The table lists tens of thousands of clones, more than 80% of them singletons. This entry comes from a study of T cell changes during pregnancy in multiple sclerosis. J lost 9 bases, V lost 7 bases, and 16 bases had no gene match. Germline V gene lookup returns CDR1 SEHNR and CDR2 FQNEAQ (reference sequence). CDR3 length equals 16 residues. The chain employs TRBV7-9 and TRBJ2-1, with 9 nucleotides matching TRBD2. The TCR originated in a female donor with multiple sclerosis, enrolled in a pregnancy study. The material sequenced was peripheral blood, taken in the third trimester of pregnancy. This CDR3 is CASTKPGTSSSTEQFF. The CDR3 DNA follows: TGTGCCAGCACCAAGCCCGGGACTAGCAGTAGTACTGAGCAGTTCTTC.